This TCR beta chain was captured by sequencing in a study of cytomegalovirus exposure and HLA in healthy donors. Study observations and caveats: Several of the most significant clusters appeared, in a later analysis, to be linked to common viral pathogens.

This CDR3 comprises 17 residues. V lost 11 bases and J lost 1; bases outside the gene matches: 13. Germline V gene data show CDR1 as LNHDA and CDR2 as SQIVND (reference sequence). As for this clone: Antigen: not known.

Use of 60 Vbeta and 13 Jbeta primers characterized the PCR. Study processing details: A follow-up analysis tallied about 80 million unique TCR beta chains, roughly 11 million shared. Measured with immunoSEQ multiplex PCR; TCRdb has only the in-frame clones, and not every one. V and J calls and clone size are copied from that table; D and trimming were computed from the DNA. The sample has about 160,000 clones; around three quarters are singletons. The V gene is TRBV19, the J gene TRBJ2-2; 10 bases agree with TRBD2. This TCR came from a man younger than 45 in good health and CMV-seropositive. Source material: PBMCs. The CDR3 DNA sequence: TGTGCCCAAGGGAACTCTAGCGGGGGCCAGAACACCGGGGAGCTGTTTTTT. It codes for CAQGNSSGGQNTGELFF.